The entry below gives a single T cell receptor (beta chain) sequence along with its context. The input for sorted-subset replicate PCRs was 200 to 250 ng DNA, tens of thousands of T cell genomes. How the authors handled the data: ImmunoSEQ output lacked quality scores and full-length reads, limiting matched filtering. Here immunoSEQ multiplex PCR was the method, and the copy in TCRdb shows in-frame clones only, minus some. For V, J and clone size, that table is used; D and trimming come from the DNA. Of over 2 million clones listed, 95% are singletons. Negatively enriched CD4+ T cells were divided by CD45RA into naive and memory. This sample was taken from a study of shared clonotypes between healthy human individuals. The CDR3 covers 17 residues. The germline gives CDR1 LGHNA, CDR2 YSLEER. V was clipped by 4 bases and J by 5 bases; unmatched bases: 7.

V usage is TRBV4-3 and J usage is TRBJ2-5; 16 positions agree with TRBD2. The specimen was naive CD4+ T cells sorted from blood. The subset here: CD45RA+ positively selected. The TCR comes from a man between 18 and 29 years old in good health. The DNA of the CDR3 is TGCGCCAGCAGCCCGGGACTAGCGGGAGGGCCTACGGAGACCCAGTACTTC. Translated, it gives CASSPGLAGGPTETQYF.